This TCR beta chain was captured by sequencing in a study of early T cells in non-severe SARS-CoV-2 infection. To note about this clonotype: The antigen remains unidentified.

TCRdb passed the 5' RACE reads through MiXCR, listing each CDR3 protein once. The sample has approximately 99,000 distinct CDR3 sequences, roughly an eighth seen once. Regarding the study as a whole: The VDJdb matching leaned toward anti-spike CD8 responses and overlooked private and CD4 specificities.

This TCR came from an adult who was a healthcare worker with PCR-confirmed SARS-CoV-2 infection or an uninfected control (not recorded which). Input material: whole blood.

The CDR3 DNA is TGTGCCAGCAGTGAAGGGCAGGGGGACTGGGCTGAAGCTTTCTTT. This translates into CASSEGQGDWAEAFF. The chain carries TRBV2 and TRBJ1-1; the match to TRBD1 covers 7 bases. CDR1 and CDR2 from the germline V gene are SNHLY and FYNNEI. The J segment lost 6 bases and the V segment lost 1 base, leaving 8 bases of the junction unmatched. The CDR3 sequence is 15 residues long.